The rows below give T cell receptor beta chains drawn from one sample of a study of blood T cell repertoires in COVID-19. Here immunoSEQ multiplex PCR was the method, and the copy in TCRdb shows in-frame clones only, minus some. The sample holds some 400,000 clones, 87% seen once. The sample comprised peripheral blood. The receptor source for this set is a woman between 25 and 40 years old with COVID-19, enrolled during active disease. Each CDR3 is given with its conserved first and last residue. A D gene is named only where the DNA matches it firmly. Rows give clone size only sometimes, using once, few, many, or a class for an expanded clone.

clone_size	v_call	j_call	d_call	cdr3_aa	cdr3_nt
.	TRBV5-4	TRBJ2-5	.	CASSLAGTQETQYF	TGTGCCAGCAGCTTGGCCGGGACACAAGAGACCCAGTACTTC
once	TRBV5-1	TRBJ2-1	TRBD2	CASTRGGLAELSYNEQFF	TGCGCCAGCACCCGGGGGGGGCTAGCGGAACTCTCCTACAATGAGCAGTTCTTC
.	TRBV6-6	TRBJ2-7	TRBD1	CASNQPPGTGVYEQYF	TGTGCCAGCAACCAACCACCCGGGACAGGAGTATACGAGCAGTACTTC
.	TRBV19	TRBJ2-5	.	CASGPSGGETQYF	TGTGCCTCTGGGCCTTCAGGAGGCGAGACCCAGTACTTC
.	TRBV15	TRBJ2-7	.	CATSRERGQYYEQYF	TGTGCCACCAGCAGAGAACGCGGACAGTACTACGAGCAGTACTTC
.	TRBV6-5	TRBJ1-4	.	CASSYSGGRAEKLFF	TGTGCCAGCAGTTACTCAGGGGGACGGGCTGAAAAACTGTTTTTT
.	TRBV9	TRBJ1-3	.	CASSATGSSGNTIYF	TGTGCCAGCAGCGCCACAGGGTCCTCTGGAAACACCATATATTTT
.	TRBV9	TRBJ1-3	.	CASSVWGGSGNTIYF	TGTGCCAGCAGCGTATGGGGGGGCTCTGGAAACACCATATATTTT
.	TRBV10-3	TRBJ1-3	.	CAISDRSSGNTIYF	TGTGCCATCAGCGACAGGAGCTCTGGAAACACCATATATTTT
.	TRBV5-1	TRBJ2-7	TRBD1	CASSRDRAYEQYF	TGCGCCAGCAGTCGGGACAGAGCCTACGAGCAGTACTTC
.	TRBV9	TRBJ2-1	TRBD2	CASSSGLAGPYNEQFF	TGTGCCAGCAGCTCCGGACTAGCGGGCCCCTACAATGAGCAGTTCTTC
.	TRBV30	TRBJ2-1	.	CAWSVSNYNEQFF	TGTGCCTGGAGTGTATCCAACTACAATGAGCAGTTCTTC
.	TRBV7-9	TRBJ2-7	.	CASSASYEQYF	TGTGCCAGCAGCGCTAGCTACGAGCAGTACTTC
.	TRBV2	TRBJ2-2	.	CASNAGTNTGELFF	TGTGCCAGCAATGCGGGAACGAACACCGGGGAGCTGTTTTTT
.	TRBV2	TRBJ1-3	.	CASSEGIRSLGNTIYF	TGTGCCAGCAGTGAAGGCATCCGGTCCCTCGGAAACACCATATATTTT
.	TRBV10-1	TRBJ2-1	TRBD1	CASSESVTGEFF	TGCGCCAGCAGTGAGTCGGTGACAGGGGAGTTCTTC
few	TRBV11-2	TRBJ1-4	TRBD1	CASSGPPGQGIGNEKLFF	TGTGCCAGCAGCGGCCCTCCGGGACAGGGAATTGGGAATGAAAAACTGTTTTTT
.	TRBV7-9	TRBJ2-1	.	CASSPAYNEQFF	TGTGCCAGCAGCCCAGCCTACAATGAGCAGTTCTTC
few	TRBV4-1	TRBJ2-5	TRBD2	CASSQDWVTSEFRKETQYF	TGCGCCAGCAGCCAAGATTGGGTGACTAGCGAATTTCGTAAAGAGACCCAGTACTTC
.	TRBV4-2	TRBJ2-7	.	CASSQDRLRGHGYEQYF	TGTGCCAGCAGCCAAGATCGACTTAGAGGACATGGCTACGAGCAGTACTTC
few	TRBV2	TRBJ1-3	.	CASITGSSGNTIYF	TGTGCCAGCATCACCGGGAGCTCTGGAAACACCATATATTTT
.	TRBV24-1	TRBJ2-5	.	CATSDSGVQETQYF	TGTGCCACCAGTGATTCAGGGGTCCAAGAGACCCAGTACTTC
.	TRBV30	TRBJ1-6	.	CACPSGGTDSPLHF	TGTGCCTGTCCGTCCGGGGGGACCGATTCACCCCTCCACTTT
.	TRBV7-2	TRBJ2-7	TRBD2	CASSSSSSGRAYEQYF	TGTGCCAGCAGCTCCTCATCTAGCGGGAGGGCCTACGAGCAGTACTTC
few	TRBV7-9	TRBJ1-4	.	CASSLIRSSESKEKLFF	TGTGCCAGCAGCTTAATCCGGTCGTCGGAGAGTAAAGAAAAACTGTTTTTT
.	TRBV3-1/TRBV3-2	TRBJ2-7	.	CASSQVEDYEQYF	TGTGCCAGCAGCCAAGTAGAGGACTACGAGCAGTACTTC
.	TRBV19	TRBJ1-3	.	CASSRTPSGNTIYF	TGTGCCAGTAGTCGGACACCCTCTGGAAACACCATATATTTT
.	TRBV7-9	TRBJ2-5	.	CASSQVGVGETQYF	TGTGCCAGCAGCCAAGTGGGAGTGGGAGAGACCCAGTACTTC
few	TRBV12-2	TRBJ2-2	.	CASRLISGSGTGELFF	TGTGCAAGTCGCTTAATTAGCGGGAGCGGTACCGGGGAGCTGTTTTTT
.	TRBV3-1/TRBV3-2	TRBJ2-7	TRBD2	CASSQVVHSGRPYEQYF	TGTGCCAGCAGCCAAGTGGTTCATAGCGGGAGACCCTACGAGCAGTACTTC
.	TRBV28	TRBJ1-6	.	CASSLGSANSPLHF	TGTGCCAGCAGTTTGGGCAGTGCAAATTCACCCCTCCACTTT
many	TRBV5-1	TRBJ1-1	.	CASSLGPGTEAFF	TGCGCCAGCAGCTTGGGACCGGGCACTGAAGCTTTCTTT
.	TRBV7-2	TRBJ2-2	.	CASSSGLTGELFF	TGTGCCAGCAGCTCCGGACTCACCGGGGAGCTGTTTTTT
few	TRBV28	TRBJ1-2	.	CASSFGEYGIRAGSYGYTF	TGTGCCAGCAGTTTTGGGGAATATGGTATCAGGGCCGGGAGCTATGGCTACACCTTC
.	TRBV7-3	TRBJ2-3	TRBD2	CASSLGAGGGDTQYF	TGTGCCAGCAGCCTAGGGGCGGGAGGAGGGGATACGCAGTATTTT
.	TRBV6-1	TRBJ2-3	TRBD2	CASSDPISGNGDTQYF	TGTGCCAGCAGTGACCCGATTAGCGGGAATGGAGATACGCAGTATTTT
.	TRBV20-1	TRBJ2-1	TRBD2	CSARGLAETFF	TGCAGTGCTAGAGGACTAGCGGAGACCTTCTTC
.	TRBV10-3	TRBJ1-2	.	CAISDNPGSYGYTF	TGTGCCATCAGTGATAACCCGGGAAGCTATGGCTACACCTTC
.	TRBV10-3	TRBJ1-1	.	CAISESRVNTEAFF	TGTGCCATCAGTGAGTCCAGGGTAAACACTGAAGCTTTCTTT
.	TRBV4-1	TRBJ1-3	TRBD1	CASSQGDRARNTIYF	TGCGCCAGCAGCCAAGGGGACAGGGCGAGAAACACCATATATTTT
.	TRBV30	TRBJ2-5	TRBD1	CAWSVGDRKETQYF	TGTGCCTGGAGTGTCGGGGACAGGAAAGAGACCCAGTACTTC
.	TRBV29-1	TRBJ2-1	.	CSVQESSYNEQFF	TGCAGCGTTCAGGAAAGCTCCTACAATGAGCAGTTCTTC
once	TRBV15	TRBJ2-7	TRBD1	CATSGRDRANYEQYF	TGTGCCACCAGCGGCCGGGACAGGGCCAACTACGAGCAGTACTTC
.	TRBV7-9	TRBJ2-3	.	CASSLALGAGDTQYF	TGTGCCAGCAGCTTAGCTCTGGGGGCAGGAGATACGCAGTATTTT
.	TRBV5-5	TRBJ2-1	TRBD2	CASSPRLAGGQYNEQFF	TGTGCCAGCAGCCCAAGACTAGCGGGAGGCCAATACAATGAGCAGTTCTTC
.	TRBV18	TRBJ1-3	TRBD1	CASSPPTGAPGNTIYF	TGTGCCAGCTCACCACCGACAGGGGCCCCTGGAAACACCATATATTTT
.	TRBV6-1	TRBJ2-3	TRBD1	CASSETPGQGPDTQYF	TGTGCCAGCAGCGAAACCCCGGGACAGGGGCCAGATACGCAGTATTTT